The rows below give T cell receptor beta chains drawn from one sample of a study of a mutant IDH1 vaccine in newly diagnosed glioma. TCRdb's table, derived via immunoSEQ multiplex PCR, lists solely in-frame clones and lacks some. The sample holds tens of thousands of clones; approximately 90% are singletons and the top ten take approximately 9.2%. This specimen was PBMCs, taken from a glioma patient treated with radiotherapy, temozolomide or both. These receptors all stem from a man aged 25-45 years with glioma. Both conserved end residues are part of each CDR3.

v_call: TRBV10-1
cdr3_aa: CASSVGGGHEQYF

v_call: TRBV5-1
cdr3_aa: CASSQGAHRGYTF

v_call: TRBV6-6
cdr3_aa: CASSSGDSSYEQYF

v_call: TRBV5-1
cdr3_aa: CASSLGGLINTEAFF

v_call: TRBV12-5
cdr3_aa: CASGSVVRTGANEQFF

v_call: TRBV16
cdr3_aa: CASSQSGYEQYF

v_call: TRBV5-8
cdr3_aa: CASSLRGTYGNTIYF

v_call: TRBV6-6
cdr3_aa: CASSYSHGYMDSPLHF

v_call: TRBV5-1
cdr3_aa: CASSPQANTEAFF

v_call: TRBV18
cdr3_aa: CASSLAGDNQPQHF

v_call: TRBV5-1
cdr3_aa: CASSLTGSYEQYF

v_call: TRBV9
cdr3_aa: CASSVGPGALTDTQYF

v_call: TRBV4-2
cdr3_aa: CASSPRGGVAGEGTDTQYF

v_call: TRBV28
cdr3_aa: CASSLEGREAFF

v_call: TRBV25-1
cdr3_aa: CASSEFSLTDTQYF

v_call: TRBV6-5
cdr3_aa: CASSFRDRVTEAFF

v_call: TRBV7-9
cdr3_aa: CASSSQRTSGRPPQYEQYF

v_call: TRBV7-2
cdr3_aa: CASSLVGQSGYTF

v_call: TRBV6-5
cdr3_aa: CASSYSRGSGYTF

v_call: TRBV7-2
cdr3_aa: CASSPPGLNQPQHF

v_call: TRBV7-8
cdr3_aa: CASSLELAGGDEQFF

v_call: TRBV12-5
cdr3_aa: CASGLAERLDLYNEQFF